A selection of T cell receptor beta chains follows, all from one sample in a study of Graves' ophthalmopathy and Graves' hyperthyroidism. One entry per CDR3 protein results from TCRdb running MiXCR on the multiplex PCR reads. The sample lists about 400,000 distinct CDR3 sequences; 20% to 25% were seen once. Sequenced input: peripheral blood. The receptors were sampled from a woman younger than 35 with stable Graves' hyperthyroidism. Both conserved end residues are part of each CDR3. A D gene is named only where the DNA matches it firmly. The size of a clone is reported for some rows only, either as once, few or many, or as a class for expanded clones.

clone size: .; J gene: TRBJ2-5; V gene: TRBV6-5; D gene: .; CDR3 protein: CASSYSPGQETQYF; CDR3 DNA: TGTGCCAGCAGTTACTCCCCGGGGCAAGAGACCCAGTACTTC
clone size: .; J gene: TRBJ2-5; V gene: TRBV6-2/TRBV6-3; D gene: TRBD1; CDR3 protein: CASSSPGQGRYQETQYF; CDR3 DNA: TGTGCCAGCAGTTCCCCGGGACAGGGCCGGTACCAAGAGACCCAGTACTTC
clone size: many; J gene: TRBJ2-7; V gene: TRBV6-5; D gene: TRBD2; CDR3 protein: CASSLAGGSHEQYF; CDR3 DNA: TGTGCCAGCAGTTTAGCGGGAGGTTCCCACGAGCAGTACTTC
clone size: many; J gene: TRBJ1-2; V gene: TRBV6-5; D gene: .; CDR3 protein: CASGPRGYGYTF; CDR3 DNA: TGTGCCAGTGGGCCCAGGGGCTATGGCTACACCTTC
clone size: .; J gene: TRBJ2-7; V gene: TRBV18; D gene: TRBD1; CDR3 protein: CASSQYDRATYEQYF; CDR3 DNA: TGTGCCAGCTCCCAATATGACAGGGCGACTTACGAGCAGTACTTC
clone size: .; J gene: TRBJ1-3; V gene: TRBV28; D gene: .; CDR3 protein: CASSTRWVQENTIYF; CDR3 DNA: TGTGCCAGCAGTACTCGTTGGGTGCAAGAAAACACCATATATTTT
clone size: .; J gene: TRBJ2-7; V gene: TRBV28; D gene: TRBD2; CDR3 protein: CASSSPGLAGIGEQYF; CDR3 DNA: TGTGCCAGCAGTTCCCCCGGACTAGCGGGCATAGGCGAGCAGTACTTC
clone size: many; J gene: TRBJ2-5; V gene: TRBV2; D gene: TRBD1; CDR3 protein: CASSEPRQGSLRQETQYF; CDR3 DNA: TGTGCCAGCAGTGAACCCAGACAGGGGTCCCTTAGACAAGAGACCCAGTACTTC
clone size: .; J gene: TRBJ1-6; V gene: TRBV28; D gene: .; CDR3 protein: CASSPGDGRNSPLHF; CDR3 DNA: TGTGCCAGCAGTCCCGGGGACGGTAGAAATTCACCCCTCCACTTT
clone size: .; J gene: TRBJ1-1; V gene: TRBV12-3/TRBV12-4; D gene: .; CDR3 protein: CASGLTVAEAFF; CDR3 DNA: TGTGCCAGCGGCCTGACAGTGGCTGAAGCTTTCTTT
clone size: .; J gene: TRBJ1-2; V gene: TRBV6-1; D gene: .; CDR3 protein: CASSEGEDGYTF; CDR3 DNA: TGTGCCAGCAGTGAAGGGGAGGATGGCTACACCTTC
clone size: few; J gene: TRBJ2-2; V gene: TRBV27; D gene: .; CDR3 protein: CASTPVFPGELFF; CDR3 DNA: TGTGCCAGCACCCCCGTTTTTCCCGGGGAGCTGTTTTTT
clone size: many; J gene: TRBJ2-6; V gene: TRBV20-1; D gene: .; CDR3 protein: CSAEGGGAGANVLTF; CDR3 DNA: TGCAGTGCGGAGGGGGGAGGAGCAGGGGCCAACGTCCTGACTTTC
clone size: .; J gene: TRBJ1-2; V gene: TRBV27; D gene: TRBD1; CDR3 protein: CASSIRGAEDYGYTF; CDR3 DNA: TGTGCCAGCAGCATCAGGGGGGCGGAAGACTATGGCTACACCTTC
clone size: many; J gene: TRBJ1-1; V gene: TRBV5-1; D gene: TRBD1; CDR3 protein: CASSPGGGLNTEAFF; CDR3 DNA: TGCGCCAGCAGCCCCGGAGGGGGCCTGAACACTGAAGCTTTCTTT
clone size: many; J gene: TRBJ2-7; V gene: TRBV6-1; D gene: TRBD1; CDR3 protein: CASSVHTPGTASSYEQYF; CDR3 DNA: TGTGCCAGCAGTGTCCATACTCCCGGGACAGCAAGCTCCTACGAGCAGTACTTC
clone size: .; J gene: TRBJ2-7; V gene: TRBV30; D gene: TRBD1; CDR3 protein: CAYNQGQGNEQYF; CDR3 DNA: TGTGCCTATAACCAGGGACAGGGGAACGAGCAGTACTTC
clone size: many; J gene: TRBJ1-6; V gene: TRBV12-3/TRBV12-4; D gene: TRBD1; CDR3 protein: CASRSDRGQSGYNSPLHF; CDR3 DNA: TGTGCCAGCAGAAGTGACAGGGGGCAGTCGGGTTATAATTCACCCCTCCACTTT
clone size: many; J gene: TRBJ2-5; V gene: TRBV6-5; D gene: .; CDR3 protein: CASSSPNLQETQYF; CDR3 DNA: TGTGCCAGCAGTTCCCCGAATCTTCAAGAGACCCAGTACTTC
clone size: many; J gene: TRBJ1-1; V gene: TRBV5-1; D gene: TRBD1; CDR3 protein: CASSKTGDYTEAFF; CDR3 DNA: TGCGCCAGCAGTAAGACAGGGGACTACACTGAAGCTTTCTTT
clone size: .; J gene: TRBJ1-6; V gene: TRBV2; D gene: .; CDR3 protein: CASRGTLGFPLHF; CDR3 DNA: TGTGCCAGCAGGGGGACCCTTGGTTTCCCCCTCCACTTT
clone size: many; J gene: TRBJ2-7; V gene: TRBV14; D gene: TRBD1; CDR3 protein: CASSLAGTGRYEQYF; CDR3 DNA: TGTGCCAGCAGCCTCGCCGGGACAGGGAGATACGAGCAGTACTTC
clone size: many; J gene: TRBJ1-1; V gene: TRBV6-2/TRBV6-3; D gene: .; CDR3 protein: CASTGQTNTEAFF; CDR3 DNA: TGTGCCAGCACAGGGCAAACGAACACTGAAGCTTTCTTT
clone size: many; J gene: TRBJ2-5; V gene: TRBV28; D gene: .; CDR3 protein: CASSPSTSQETQYF; CDR3 DNA: TGTGCCAGCAGTCCTTCCACTTCCCAAGAGACCCAGTACTTC
clone size: many; J gene: TRBJ1-1; V gene: TRBV7-9; D gene: .; CDR3 protein: CASSLLNNANTEAFF; CDR3 DNA: TGTGCCAGCAGCTTGCTGAATAACGCGAACACTGAAGCTTTCTTT
clone size: few; J gene: TRBJ1-5; V gene: TRBV5-6; D gene: .; CDR3 protein: CASSLRGVQPQHF; CDR3 DNA: TGTGCCAGCAGCTTGAGGGGGGTACAGCCCCAGCATTTT
clone size: once; J gene: TRBJ2-2; V gene: TRBV19; D gene: .; CDR3 protein: CASSIERTMVWRGLGTGDLFF; CDR3 DNA: TGTGCCAGTAGTATAGAAAGGACTATGGTGTGGAGAGGTTTGGGCACCGGGGATCTGTTTTTT
clone size: many; J gene: TRBJ2-5; V gene: TRBV18; D gene: .; CDR3 protein: CASSPNQETQYF; CDR3 DNA: TGTGCCAGCAGTCCGAACCAAGAGACCCAGTACTTC